This T cell receptor beta chain was identified during a study of cytomegalovirus exposure and HLA in healthy donors. About this clone itself: What it binds is not known.

These donors were members of the roughly 110-subject validation cohort, a group separate from the approximately 700-subject first cohort. Overall study findings and caveats: A subsequent analysis found that TCR clusters from the first cohort also tended to co-occur in the 120 or so validation repertoires, with 90% to 95% of cluster scores above 0. For most TCR sequences rarity was the rule, although some public TCRs occurred in many donors.

Using immunoSEQ multiplex PCR, the repertoire was profiled, and TCRdb retains in-frame clones only, with some absent. Of 60,000 to 85,000 clones listed, roughly 94% are singletons. J was trimmed by 1 base and V by 3 bases; bases with no gene match: 12. The germline CDR1 and CDR2 sequences are SGHNT and YYREEE (reference sequence). CDR3 length equals 18 residues. The source is a man younger than 35 in good health and CMV-seropositive. The sample comprised PBMCs. The chain carries TRBV5-4 and TRBJ1-1; TRBD1 aligns across 10 bases. The CDR3 region is CASSSSRDRGRQNTEAFF. The CDR3 coding sequence is TGTGCCAGCAGCTCGTCCCGGGACAGGGGTCGGCAGAACACTGAAGCTTTCTTT.